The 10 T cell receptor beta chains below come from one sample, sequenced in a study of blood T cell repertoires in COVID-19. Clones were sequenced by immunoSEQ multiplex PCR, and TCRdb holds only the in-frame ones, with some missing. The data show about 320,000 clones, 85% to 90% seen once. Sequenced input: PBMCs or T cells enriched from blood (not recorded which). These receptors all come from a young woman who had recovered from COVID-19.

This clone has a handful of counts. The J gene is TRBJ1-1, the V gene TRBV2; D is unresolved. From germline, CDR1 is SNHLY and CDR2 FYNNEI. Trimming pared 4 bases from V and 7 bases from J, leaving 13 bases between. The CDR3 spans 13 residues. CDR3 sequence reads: CASSGEGGGEAFF. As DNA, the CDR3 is TGTGCCAGCAGTGGCGAAGGAGGCGGTGAAGCTTTCTTT.

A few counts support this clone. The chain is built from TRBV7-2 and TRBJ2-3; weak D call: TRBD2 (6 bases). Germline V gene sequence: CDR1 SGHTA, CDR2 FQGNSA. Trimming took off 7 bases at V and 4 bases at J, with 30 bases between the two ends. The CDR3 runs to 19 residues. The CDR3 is CASMAGWIAEPAGADTQYF. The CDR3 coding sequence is TGTGCCAGCATGGCCGGTTGGATAGCGGAACCCGCCGGCGCAGATACGCAGTATTTT.

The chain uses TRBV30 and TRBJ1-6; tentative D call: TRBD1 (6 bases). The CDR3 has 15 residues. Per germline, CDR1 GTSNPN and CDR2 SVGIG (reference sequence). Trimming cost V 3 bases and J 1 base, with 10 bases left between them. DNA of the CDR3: TGTGCCTGGAGCAGGGGCAGGTCCTATAATTCACCCCTCCACTTT. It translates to CAWSRGRSYNSPLHF.

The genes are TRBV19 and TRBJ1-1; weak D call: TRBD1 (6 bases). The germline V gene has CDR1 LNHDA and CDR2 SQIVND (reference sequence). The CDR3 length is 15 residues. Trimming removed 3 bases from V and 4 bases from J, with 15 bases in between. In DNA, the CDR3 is TGTGCCAGTAGTATGGCAGGGGAGATGGCCACTGAAGCTTTCTTT. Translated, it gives CASSMAGEMATEAFF.

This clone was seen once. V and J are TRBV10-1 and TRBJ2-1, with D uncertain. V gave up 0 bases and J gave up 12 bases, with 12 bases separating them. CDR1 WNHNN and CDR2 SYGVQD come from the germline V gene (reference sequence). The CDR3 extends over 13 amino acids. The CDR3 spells CASSESGSARQFF. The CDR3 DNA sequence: TGCGCCAGCAGTGAGTCTGGAAGCGCCCGGCAGTTCTTC.

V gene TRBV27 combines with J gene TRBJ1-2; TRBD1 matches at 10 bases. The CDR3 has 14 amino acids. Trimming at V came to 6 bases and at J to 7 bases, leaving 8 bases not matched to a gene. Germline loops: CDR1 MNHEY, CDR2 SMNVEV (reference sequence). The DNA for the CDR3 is TGTGCCAGCAGCCACCGACAGGGGGCAATTGGCTACACCTTC. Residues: CASSHRQGAIGYTF.

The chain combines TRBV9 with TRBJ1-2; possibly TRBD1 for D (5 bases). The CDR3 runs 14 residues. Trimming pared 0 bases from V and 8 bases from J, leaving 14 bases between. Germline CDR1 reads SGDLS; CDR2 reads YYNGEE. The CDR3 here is CASSVARRGGGYTF. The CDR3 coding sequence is TGTGCCAGCAGCGTAGCTAGAAGGGGTGGCGGCTACACCTTC.

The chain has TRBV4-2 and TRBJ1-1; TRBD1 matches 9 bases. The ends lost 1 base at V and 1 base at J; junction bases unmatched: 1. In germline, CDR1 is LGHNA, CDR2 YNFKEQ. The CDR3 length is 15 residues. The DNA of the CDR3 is TGTGCCAGCAGCCAAGCGGGACAGGGGAACACTGAAGCTTTCTTT. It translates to CASSQAGQGNTEAFF.

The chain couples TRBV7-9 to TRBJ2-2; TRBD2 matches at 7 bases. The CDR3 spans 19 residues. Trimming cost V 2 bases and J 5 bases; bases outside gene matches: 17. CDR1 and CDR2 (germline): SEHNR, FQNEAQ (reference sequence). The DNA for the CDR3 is TGTGCCAGCAGCTTAACCCGGACTAGGCGGGACGTCCGGACCGGGGAGCTGTTTTTT. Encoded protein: CASSLTRTRRDVRTGELFF.

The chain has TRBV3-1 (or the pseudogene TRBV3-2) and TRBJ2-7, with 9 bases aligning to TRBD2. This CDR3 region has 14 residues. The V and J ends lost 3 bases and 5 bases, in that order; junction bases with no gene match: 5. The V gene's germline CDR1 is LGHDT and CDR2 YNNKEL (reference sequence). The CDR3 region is CASSHGTSFHEQYF. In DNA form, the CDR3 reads TGTGCCAGCAGCCACGGGACTAGCTTCCACGAGCAGTACTTC.